This T cell receptor (beta chain) emerged from a study of cytomegalovirus exposure and HLA in healthy donors. Use of 60 Vbeta and 13 Jbeta primers characterized the PCR. Sequencing was performed with immunoSEQ multiplex PCR; in TCRdb, only in-frame clones are kept and a portion is missing. The data contain approximately 120,000 clones, 70% to 85% of them singletons. V dropped 10 bases and J dropped 3; count of bases not matched to a gene: 9. Germline V CDR1 and CDR2: MNHEY, SVGAGI. CDR3 size: 15 residues. The V gene is TRBV6-5, the J gene TRBJ2-5, with 12 bases that match TRBD1. The clonotype was recovered from a man in his forties in good health and CMV-seropositive. The source material was PBMCs. The CDR3 region has the DNA TGTGCCACCGCGGGGGACAGGGGGCTTAAAGAGACCCAGTACTTC. This sequence encodes CATAGDRGLKETQYF.